This TCR beta chain was identified during a study of response to subunit inactivated influenza vaccine. This clonotype was seen more than once but under ten times. Using its own MiXCR run on the RT-PCR reads, TCRdb lists one record per CDR3 protein. The sample consists of 600,000 to 700,000 distinct CDR3 sequences, 13% to 15% of them appearing once. The V end was cut by 7 bases, the J end by 3 bases, with 10 bases between. The CDR3 covers 13 residues. Per germline, CDR1 MNHEY and CDR2 SVGEGT. The sample in question was PBMCs from blood, obtained around two weeks before vaccination. The chain carries TRBV6-2 or TRBV6-3 and TRBJ2-1; D call uncertain. The receptor was derived from a man between 45 and 60 years old who received an inactivated influenza vaccine. The CDR3 loop reads CASKGGSYNEQFF. The CDR3 DNA follows: TGTGCCAGCAAGGGTGGCAGCTACAATGAGCAGTTCTTC.